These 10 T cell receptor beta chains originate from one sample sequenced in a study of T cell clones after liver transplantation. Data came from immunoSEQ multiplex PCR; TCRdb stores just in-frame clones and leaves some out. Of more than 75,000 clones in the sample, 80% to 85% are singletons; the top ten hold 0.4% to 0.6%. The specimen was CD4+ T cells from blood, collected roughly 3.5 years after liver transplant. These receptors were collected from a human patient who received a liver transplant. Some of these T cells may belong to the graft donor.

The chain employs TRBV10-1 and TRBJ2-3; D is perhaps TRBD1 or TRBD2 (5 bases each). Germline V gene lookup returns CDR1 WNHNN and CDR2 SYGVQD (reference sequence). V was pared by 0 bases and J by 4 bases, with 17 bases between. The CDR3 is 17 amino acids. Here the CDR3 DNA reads TGCGCCAGCAGTGAGTCGAAGATTATGGGGACGGCAGATACGCAGTATTTT. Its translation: CASSESKIMGTADTQYF.

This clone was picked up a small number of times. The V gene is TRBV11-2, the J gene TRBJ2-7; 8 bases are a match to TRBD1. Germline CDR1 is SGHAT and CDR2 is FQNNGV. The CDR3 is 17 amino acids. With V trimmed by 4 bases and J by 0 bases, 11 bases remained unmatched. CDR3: CASSSIPGQASSYEQYF. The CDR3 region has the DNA TGTGCCAGCAGCTCTATTCCGGGACAGGCGAGCTCCTACGAGCAGTACTTC.

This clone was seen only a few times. The CDR3 DNA follows: TGTGCCAGTAGTATTAGGACAGGGGGGGTCCGAGAGACCCAGTACTTC. It yields the protein CASSIRTGGVRETQYF. The chain recombines TRBV19 with TRBJ2-5; 10 nucleotides align to TRBD1. Germline lookup yields CDR1 LNHDA and CDR2 SQIVND (reference sequence). The V and J ends lost 3 bases and 4 bases, in that order; junction bases with no gene match: 8. This CDR3 comprises 16 residues.

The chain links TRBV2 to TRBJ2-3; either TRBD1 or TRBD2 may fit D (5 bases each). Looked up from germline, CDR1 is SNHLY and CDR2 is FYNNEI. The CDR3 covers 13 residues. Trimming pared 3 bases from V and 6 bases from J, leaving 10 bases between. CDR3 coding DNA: TGTGCCAGCAGTGATATGGGGACGGATACGCAGTATTTT. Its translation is CASSDMGTDTQYF. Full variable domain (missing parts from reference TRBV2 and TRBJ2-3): EPEVTQTPSHQVTQMGQEVILRCVPISNHLYFYWYRQILGQKVEFLVSFYNNEISEKSEIFDDQFSVERPDGSNFTLKIRSTKLEDSAMYFCASSDMGTDTQYFGPGTRLTVL.

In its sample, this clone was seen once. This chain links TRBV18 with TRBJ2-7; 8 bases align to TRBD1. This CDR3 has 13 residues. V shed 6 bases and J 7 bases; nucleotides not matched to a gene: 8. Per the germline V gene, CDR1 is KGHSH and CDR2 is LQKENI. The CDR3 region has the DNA TGTGCCAGCTCCGGGACAGGCCGGGTTGAGCAGTACTTC. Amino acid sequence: CASSGTGRVEQYF.

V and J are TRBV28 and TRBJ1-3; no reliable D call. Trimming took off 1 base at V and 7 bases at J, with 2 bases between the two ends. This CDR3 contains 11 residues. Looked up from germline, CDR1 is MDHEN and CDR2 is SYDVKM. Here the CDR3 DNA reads TGTGCCAGCAGTTTATACAACACCATATATTTT. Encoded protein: CASSLYNTIYF.

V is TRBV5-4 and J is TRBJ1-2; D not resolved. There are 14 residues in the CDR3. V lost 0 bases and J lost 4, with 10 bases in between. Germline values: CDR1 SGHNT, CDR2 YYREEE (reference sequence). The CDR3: CASSLAVSSYGYTF. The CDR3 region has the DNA TGTGCCAGCAGCTTGGCCGTAAGCTCCTATGGCTACACCTTC.

CDR3 bases: TGTGCCAGCAGCTTACAAGGGACAGCCAAAAACATTCAGTACTTC. Its translation is CASSLQGTAKNIQYF. This chain links TRBV7-9 with TRBJ2-4; possibly TRBD1 or TRBD2 for D (5 bases each). The CDR3 runs to 15 residues. Germline values: CDR1 SEHNR, CDR2 FQNEAQ (reference sequence). The V gene lost 2 bases and the J gene lost 0 bases, with 8 bases spanning the gap.

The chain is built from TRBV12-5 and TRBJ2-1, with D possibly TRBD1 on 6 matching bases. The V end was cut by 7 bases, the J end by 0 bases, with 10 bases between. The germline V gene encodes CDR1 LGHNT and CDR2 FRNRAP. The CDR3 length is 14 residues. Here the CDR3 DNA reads TGTGCTAGTGCTACAGGGAGCTCCTACAATGAGCAGTTCTTC. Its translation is CASATGSSYNEQFF.

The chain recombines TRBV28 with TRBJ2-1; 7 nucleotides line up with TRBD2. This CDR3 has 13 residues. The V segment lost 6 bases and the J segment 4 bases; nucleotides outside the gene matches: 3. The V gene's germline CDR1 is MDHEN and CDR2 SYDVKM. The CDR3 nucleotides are TGTGCCAGCAGGCTAGCGGTATACAATGAGCAGTTCTTC. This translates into CASRLAVYNEQFF.